Listed below are T cell receptor beta chains from one sample, sequenced in a study of Graves' ophthalmopathy and Graves' hyperthyroidism. In TCRdb, the multiplex PCR reads were re-called with MiXCR into one record per CDR3 protein. The sample lists some 1.1 million distinct CDR3 sequences, approximately 35% occurring once. The sample taken for sequencing was peripheral blood or thyroid tissue (not recorded which). All receptors come from an adult man with Graves' hyperthyroidism. CDR3s leave out the opening cysteine and the closing phenylalanine or tryptophan.

j_call cdr3_length v_call cdr3_aa
TRBJ2-5 12 TRBV2 ASSEVGQMETQY
TRBJ1-2 11 TRBV6-5 ASNGVGEYGYT
TRBJ1-6 11 TRBV20-1 SALGRGSQPLH
TRBJ1-5 11 TRBV14 ASSQVSGQPQH
TRBJ2-7 14 TRBV11-2 ASSDPHSGRYGEQY
TRBJ2-5 10 TRBV7-9 ASSKRAETQY
TRBJ2-7 10 TRBV20-1 SASQGDYEQY
TRBJ2-7 12 TRBV5-6 ASSSGLANYEQY
TRBJ2-5 13 TRBV7-8 ASSYVWTGRETQY
TRBJ1-6 12 TRBV9 ASSVTGMNSPLH
TRBJ1-2 13 TRBV6-6 ASSYTDTGFAGYT
TRBJ2-7 16 TRBV29-1 SVDGFDEGASGSYEQY
TRBJ2-5 11 TRBV10-3 ASSARGMETQY
TRBJ2-2 13 TRBV25-1 ASSPFKGNTGELF
TRBJ2-7 12 TRBV27 ATKWAQGSGEQY
TRBJ2-7 14 TRBV7-8 ASRRNTGAWSYEQY
TRBJ1-5 12 TRBV15 ATSRDRAISNEH
TRBJ2-5 11 TRBV20-1 SVLTARRETQY
TRBJ2-7 10 TRBV12-3/TRBV12-4 ASSETGAWQY
TRBJ2-7 13 TRBV25-1 ASRVGDRGFYEQY
TRBJ2-5 11 TRBV7-7 ASSASGLETQY
NA 11 TRBV11-2 ASSLGRHNEQF
TRBJ1-6 13 TRBV7-2 ASRPGGTVNSPLH
TRBJ1-5 10 TRBV20-1 SHDRVGQPQH
TRBJ2-7 10 TRBV7-9 ASSLVLNEQY
TRBJ2-5 13 TRBV5-1 ASSPGRRGQETQY
TRBJ1-2 12 TRBV12-3/TRBV12-4 ASTLGSGGEGYT
TRBJ2-7 15 TRBV10-3 AISPLGQGRSSYEQY
TRBJ2-5 11 TRBV20-1 SARSGREEAQY
TRBJ1-6 13 TRBV20-1 SASPPNTYNSPLH